The rows below give T cell receptor beta chains drawn from one sample of a study of beta chain features in type 1 diabetes. The protocol was immunoSEQ multiplex PCR, while the TCRdb copy is restricted to in-frame clones and leaves out a portion. The table shows some 160,000 clones, with about 9% occurring only once. What was sequenced was central memory CD4+ T cells from blood. The receptors derive from a woman between 18 and 29 years old with type 1 diabetes. CDR3s include the opening cysteine and the closing phenylalanine or tryptophan. A D gene is named only where the DNA matches it firmly. A clone size is listed for some rows: how often the clone was seen (once, few, many), or a class if it is expanded.

J gene	V gene	CDR3 length	clone size	D gene	CDR3 DNA	CDR3 protein
TRBJ2-2	TRBV7-2	17	NA	NA	TGTGCCAGCAGCGCCAGAGGCGGGGGCCGAAACACCGGGGAGCTGTTTTTT	CASSARGGGRNTGELFF
TRBJ2-1	TRBV18	14	few	NA	TGTGCCAGCTCACGTCAGACAGTCAGGGATGAGCAGTTCTTC	CASSRQTVRDEQFF
TRBJ2-1	TRBV18	17	NA	NA	TGTGCCAGCTCACCGTATGAGCGGATGGGGACTTTGGATGAGCAGTTCTTC	CASSPYERMGTLDEQFF
TRBJ2-3	TRBV7-2	14	many	TRBD1	TGTGCCAGCGGACAACGACAGGGGTCAGATACGCAGTATTTT	CASGQRQGSDTQYF
TRBJ2-2	TRBV4-3	15	NA	NA	TGCGCCAGCAGCCAAATTGCGGGGAGCGGCGGGGAGCTGTTTTTT	CASSQIAGSGGELFF
TRBJ1-6	TRBV27	17	NA	TRBD1	TGTGCCAGCAGTTTGTATGGGACAGGGACAAGTAATTCACCCCTCCACTTT	CASSLYGTGTSNSPLHF
TRBJ2-2	TRBV30	12	NA	NA	TGTGCCTGGACAGTGAACACCGGGGAGCTGTTTTTT	CAWTVNTGELFF
TRBJ2-3	TRBV5-6	15	NA	TRBD2	TGTGCCAGCAGGCCGACTAGCGGGGGGTTCTATACGCAGTATTTT	CASRPTSGGFYTQYF
TRBJ1-2	TRBV6-4	13	few	NA	TGTGCCAGCAGCAACAGGATCACGGGTGGCTACACCTTC	CASSNRITGGYTF
TRBJ2-5	TRBV5-5	16	few	NA	TGTGCCAGCAGTCGGGACATCGGCTCCTCGCCCCCGACCCAGTACTTC	CASSRDIGSSPPTQYF
TRBJ2-4	TRBV21-1	15	few	NA	TGTGCCAGCAGCAAAGTCTCCTGGACTAGCGACATTCAGTACTTC	CASSKVSWTSDIQYF
TRBJ1-5	TRBV4-2	15	NA	TRBD1	TGTGCCAGCAGCGAAAGGGACAGGGGGAATCAGCCCCAGCATTTT	CASSERDRGNQPQHF
TRBJ2-1	TRBV19	17	few	NA	TGTGCCAGTAGTCGAGCTCGAGGGGGAGGGAGATACAATGAGCAGTTCTTC	CASSRARGGGRYNEQFF
TRBJ1-5	TRBV19	16	few	TRBD1	TGTGCCAGTAGGGACAGGGGGTTACGTAGCAATCAGCCCCAGCATTTT	CASRDRGLRSNQPQHF
TRBJ2-5	TRBV10-2	13	few	NA	TGCGCCAGCAGTAAGGACGGGGGAGAGACCCAGTACTTC	CASSKDGGETQYF
TRBJ2-1	TRBV11-2	16	few	TRBD2	TGTGCCAGCAGCTTAGTTCGTCTAGCGGTCTACAATGAGCAGTTCTTC	CASSLVRLAVYNEQFF
TRBJ1-4	TRBV5-1	13	NA	NA	TGCGCCAGCAGCTTAGGACAGAATGAAAAACTGTTTTTT	CASSLGQNEKLFF
TRBJ1-5	TRBV29-1	14	NA	NA	TGCAGCGTTGAGGTTTCAGGGTACGATCAGCCCCAGCATTTT	CSVEVSGYDQPQHF
TRBJ2-5	TRBV11-3	13	few	TRBD1	TGTGCCACCGGGACAGGGGGCCAAGAGACCCAGTACTTC	CATGTGGQETQYF
TRBJ1-2	TRBV5-1	14	once	TRBD1	TGCGCCAGCAGCTTGGAGGGGACAGGGGATGGCTACACCTTC	CASSLEGTGDGYTF
TRBJ2-7	TRBV4-3	16	few	NA	TGCGCCAGCAGCCAAGATTGGGGCCAGGGGATCCACGAGCAGTACTTC	CASSQDWGQGIHEQYF
TRBJ2-3	TRBV4-3	17	NA	TRBD2	TGCGCCAGCAGCCAAGAGGGGCCTAGCGGGGTGCGGGATACGCAGTATTTT	CASSQEGPSGVRDTQYF
TRBJ2-3	TRBV5-1	16	few	NA	TGCGCCAGCAGCCCCTTAGGGCGGGGATCCACAGATACGCAGTATTTT	CASSPLGRGSTDTQYF
TRBJ2-3	TRBV15	15	NA	TRBD2	TGTGCCACCAGCCCCCGACTAGCACGCACAGATACGCAGTATTTT	CATSPRLARTDTQYF
TRBJ2-2	TRBV18	14	NA	NA	TGTGCCAGCTCACCGGCCAGGTCCACCGGGGAGCTGTTTTTT	CASSPARSTGELFF
TRBJ2-5	TRBV4-2	18	NA	TRBD2	TGTGCCAGCAGCCAAGATCAGGGGACTAGCGGGAGCGGCGAGACCCAGTACTTC	CASSQDQGTSGSGETQYF
TRBJ1-5	TRBV28	11	few	NA	TGTGCCAGCAGTGAGAATCAGCCCCAGCATTTT	CASSENQPQHF
TRBJ2-5	TRBV5-1	16	NA	NA	TGCGCCAGCAGCTTGGACCCAGGGGAGGGACTAGAGACCCAGTACTTC	CASSLDPGEGLETQYF
TRBJ1-1	TRBV21-1	15	NA	NA	TGTGCCAGCAGCCAAACCGGGACAGCGAACACTGAAGCTTTCTTT	CASSQTGTANTEAFF
TRBJ1-1	TRBV28	14	NA	NA	TGTGCCAGCATGCTCCCGACAGTTAACACTGAAGCTTTCTTT	CASMLPTVNTEAFF
TRBJ2-1	TRBV18	11	few	NA	TGTGCCAGCTCACCGCGAGAAGAGCAGTTCTTC	CASSPREEQFF
TRBJ1-1	TRBV30	13	NA	TRBD1	TGTGCCAGATCCGGGACAGGGAGACCTGAAGCTTTCTTT	CARSGTGRPEAFF
TRBJ1-1	TRBV19	13	few	NA	TGTGCCAGTAGACAGCAGATGAACACTGAAGCTTTCTTT	CASRQQMNTEAFF